This is a list of T cell receptor beta chains from one sample in a study of CD4 T cells in relation to SARS-CoV-2 and coronaviruses. These receptors are not linked to any known antigen. Data came from immunoSEQ multiplex PCR; TCRdb stores just in-frame clones and leaves some out. The data show 20,000 to 25,000 clones, just over 65% seen once. The sample taken for sequencing was CD4+ T cells from PBMCs, cultured in vitro. The receptor set was obtained from a human donor in good health. Each CDR3 is given with its conserved first and last residue. Each record gives: V gene, clone size, D gene, CDR3 length, J gene, CDR3 protein, CDR3 DNA. A D gene is named only where the DNA matches it firmly. Only part of the rows carry a size: once, few, many, or a class if the clone is expanded.

>TRBV7-2|-|-|13|TRBJ1-5
CASSFSDNQPQHF
TGTGCCAGCAGCTTTTCAGACAATCAGCCCCAGCATTTT
>TRBV6-5|-|-|14|TRBJ2-5
CASSYSIISETQYF
TGTGCCAGCAGTTACTCGATCATATCGGAGACCCAGTACTTC
>TRBV29-1|-|-|11|TRBJ2-3
CSVRGPGTQYF
TGCAGCGTTCGGGGACCAGGCACGCAGTATTTT
>TRBV23-1|-|-|15|TRBJ2-3
CASSQSGQAPDTQYF
TGCGCCAGCAGTCAATCGGGGCAGGCCCCAGATACGCAGTATTTT
>TRBV29-1|-|-|15|TRBJ2-1
CSVDSGAGSYNEQFF
TGCAGCGTTGATTCGGGGGCAGGCTCCTACAATGAGCAGTTCTTC
>TRBV5-4|-|TRBD2|16|TRBJ2-7
CASSSGTSGRAYEQYF
TGTGCCAGCAGCTCCGGGACTAGCGGGAGGGCCTACGAGCAGTACTTC
>TRBV7-9|-|-|17|TRBJ2-3
CASSFSNAGTGTDTQYF
TGTGCCAGCAGCTTCTCCAACGCGGGGACGGGCACAGATACGCAGTATTTT
>TRBV4-3|-|-|17|TRBJ2-6
CASSQEAHSSGANVLTF
TGCGCCAGCAGCCAAGAAGCCCATTCCTCTGGGGCCAACGTCCTGACTTTC
>TRBV6-5|-|-|15|TRBJ1-2
CASTWAGQGPGGYTF
TGTGCCAGCACCTGGGCGGGGCAGGGGCCCGGTGGCTACACCTTC
>TRBV4-3|-|TRBD1|15|TRBJ1-2
CASSLGAGQGYGYTF
TGCGCCAGCAGCCTTGGGGCGGGACAGGGATATGGCTACACCTTC
>TRBV6-5|once|-|13|TRBJ2-1
CASRLGGKNEQFF
TGTGCCAGCAGACTCGGGGGAAAGAATGAGCAGTTCTTC
>TRBV5-1|medium-sized|-|17|TRBJ2-2
CASSLRSGRSNTGELFF
TGCGCCAGCAGCTTGCGGTCGGGACGGTCTAACACCGGGGAGCTGTTTTTT
>TRBV6-6|-|TRBD2|19|TRBJ2-1
CASSPGLAGGLSSYNEQFF
TGTGCCAGCAGTCCGGGACTAGCGGGGGGCCTCAGCTCCTACAATGAGCAGTTCTTC
>TRBV7-2|-|-|15|TRBJ2-3
CASTRWGGAQGTQYF
TGTGCCAGCACCCGGTGGGGGGGGGCTCAGGGTACGCAGTATTTT
>TRBV6-1|once|-|14|TRBJ1-1
CASSELGPNTEAFF
TGTGCCAGCAGTGAATTGGGGCCCAACACTGAAGCTTTCTTT
>TRBV18|-|-|14|TRBJ1-2
CASSPGGMRVGYTF
TGTGCCAGCTCACCAGGAGGGATGCGGGTTGGCTACACCTTC
>TRBV12-3/TRBV12-4|-|-|13|TRBJ2-5
CASSFSGRETQYF
TGTGCCAGCAGTTTTTCCGGTCGGGAGACCCAGTACTTC
>TRBV4-1|few|-|13|TRBJ1-1
CASSTRLGTEAFF
TGCGCCAGCAGCACACGACTGGGGACTGAAGCTTTCTTT
>TRBV7-2|-|-|13|TRBJ1-6
CASSLEQVQPLHF
TGTGCCAGCAGCTTAGAGCAAGTCCAGCCCCTCCACTTT
>TRBV18|few|TRBD1|15|TRBJ2-7
CASSGQGASSYEQYF
TGTGCCAGCTCCGGCCAGGGGGCGAGTTCCTACGAGCAGTACTTC
>TRBV7-3|-|-|15|TRBJ1-1
CASSLTGGEDTEAFF
TGTGCCAGCAGCTTAACGGGGGGGGAGGACACTGAAGCTTTCTTT
>TRBV27|-|TRBD1|17|TRBJ2-5
CASSTRQGALETKTQYF
TGTGCCAGCAGTACTAGACAGGGGGCGCTGGAAACGAAGACCCAGTACTTC
>TRBV6-2/TRBV6-3|-|-|16|TRBJ2-1
CASRPMTFAIYNEQFF
TGTGCCAGCAGACCTATGACTTTCGCCATATACAATGAGCAGTTCTTC
>TRBV6-1|few|-|16|TRBJ2-7
CASSEDAGGLAHEQYF
TGTGCCAGCAGTGAAGATGCAGGGGGGCTAGCGCACGAGCAGTACTTC
>TRBV9|-|TRBD1|17|TRBJ2-3
CASSVTGGWGGTDTQYF
TGTGCCAGCAGCGTTACAGGGGGATGGGGGGGCACAGATACGCAGTATTTT
>TRBV7-3|-|TRBD1|15|TRBJ1-1
CASSLGTGGRTEAFF
TGTGCCAGCAGCCTCGGGACAGGGGGCCGGACTGAAGCTTTCTTT
>TRBV7-3|-|TRBD2|14|TRBJ2-3
CASSPGLAGDTQYF
TGTGCCAGCAGCCCCGGACTAGCGGGAGATACGCAGTATTTT
>TRBV5-8|once|-|13|TRBJ2-5
CASSSRDKETQYF
TGTGCCAGCAGCTCCCGGGACAAAGAGACCCAGTACTTC
>TRBV5-1|-|TRBD1|14|TRBJ1-4
CASRTDRFNEKLFF
TGCGCCAGCCGTACGGACAGGTTTAATGAAAAACTGTTTTTT
>TRBV7-2|few|-|15|TRBJ2-1
CASSLMSSSYNEQFF
TGTGCCAGCAGCTTAATGTCTAGCTCCTACAATGAGCAGTTCTTC
>TRBV7-2|-|-|17|TRBJ2-1
CASSTFGGSRSYNEQFF
TGTGCCAGCAGCACATTTGGGGGGAGTCGTTCCTACAATGAGCAGTTCTTC
>TRBV7-2|few|TRBD2|18|TRBJ2-2
CASSLEGTSGRATGELFF
TGTGCCAGCAGCTTAGAGGGGACTAGCGGGAGGGCCACCGGGGAGCTGTTTTTT
>TRBV6-2/TRBV6-3|-|TRBD1|17|TRBJ2-7
CASSYSSGGRSSYEQYF
TGTGCCAGCAGTTACTCGTCAGGGGGCCGGAGCTCCTACGAGCAGTACTTC
>TRBV19|-|-|18|TRBJ1-3
CASSIQAPGSSSGNTIYF
TGTGCCAGTAGTATTCAGGCCCCGGGCTCCAGCTCTGGAAACACCATATATTTT
>TRBV11-2|-|-|13|TRBJ1-2
CASSSIGVYGYTF
TGTGCCAGCAGCAGTATAGGGGTCTATGGCTACACCTTC
>TRBV6-2/TRBV6-3|-|-|15|TRBJ2-1
CASSYFERGGNEQFF
TGTGCCAGCAGTTATTTTGAGAGGGGAGGCAATGAGCAGTTCTTC
>TRBV5-4|few|-|16|TRBJ2-7
CASSLAPPVSSYEQYF
TGTGCCAGCAGCTTGGCCCCTCCGGTTAGCTCCTACGAGCAGTACTTC
>TRBV28|-|TRBD2|14|TRBJ2-3
CASIAGDGADTQYF
TGTGCCAGCATAGCGGGAGATGGAGCAGATACGCAGTATTTT
>TRBV19|few|-|15|TRBJ1-2
CASSIGLAGSGGYTF
TGTGCCAGTAGTATTGGTCTAGCGGGGTCGGGCGGCTACACCTTC
>TRBV6-2/TRBV6-3|-|-|13|TRBJ1-2
CASSYLQDYGYTF
TGTGCCAGCAGTTACCTTCAAGACTATGGCTACACCTTC
>TRBV21-1|-|-|21|TRBJ2-5
CASSKAKSGGAILRDQETQYF
TGTGCCAGCAGCAAAGCGAAAAGCGGGGGGGCGATCTTAAGAGACCAAGAGACCCAGTACTTC
>TRBV7-3|-|TRBD2|17|TRBJ2-1
CASSSGLALSSYNEQFF
TGTGCCAGCAGCTCGGGACTAGCGTTGAGCTCCTACAATGAGCAGTTCTTC
>TRBV5-1|few|-|15|TRBJ2-7
CASSAPEDGSYEQYF
TGCGCCAGCAGCGCCCCTGAGGACGGATCCTACGAGCAGTACTTC
>TRBV27|-|TRBD2|19|TRBJ2-3
CASSLNPRLLADNTDTQYF
TGTGCCAGCAGTTTAAACCCACGCCTACTAGCGGACAACACAGATACGCAGTATTTT
>TRBV9|-|-|15|TRBJ1-5
CASSGPGGRGQPQHF
TGTGCCAGCAGCGGCCCTGGGGGGCGCGGTCAGCCCCAGCATTTT
>TRBV11-2|-|TRBD2|18|TRBJ2-3
CASSWGELLREESDTQYF
TGTGCCAGCAGCTGGGGCGAGCTGCTACGGGAGGAATCAGATACGCAGTATTTT
>TRBV10-3|-|-|13|TRBJ2-7
CAISLAGINEQYF
TGTGCCATCAGTTTGGCAGGGATCAACGAGCAGTACTTC
>TRBV4-1|-|-|16|TRBJ1-4
CASSQEGQGAGRKLFF
TGCGCCAGCAGCCAAGAGGGACAAGGAGCGGGTCGAAAACTGTTTTTT
>TRBV4-2|once|-|15|TRBJ1-2
CASSQDQRQGYGYTF
TGTGCCAGCAGCCAAGATCAGCGCCAGGGCTATGGCTACACCTTC
>TRBV30|-|-|13|TRBJ2-3
CAWARDNADTQYF
TGTGCCTGGGCAAGGGACAACGCAGATACGCAGTATTTT
>TRBV4-1|-|-|16|TRBJ2-1
CASSQPLAKSYNEQFF
TGCGCCAGCAGCCAACCCCTAGCGAAGTCCTACAATGAGCAGTTCTTC
>TRBV7-2|-|-|15|TRBJ1-1
CASSLDPGTRTEAFF
TGTGCCAGCAGCTTAGACCCGGGAACGAGGACTGAAGCTTTCTTT
>TRBV12-3/TRBV12-4|-|-|13|TRBJ2-2
CASSSGSTGELFF
TGTGCCAGCAGTTCTGGATCCACCGGGGAGCTGTTTTTT
>TRBV7-6|-|TRBD1|15|TRBJ2-7
CASSRTGASSYEQYF
TGTGCCAGCAGCCGGACAGGGGCGAGCTCCTACGAGCAGTACTTC
>TRBV7-2|few|-|16|TRBJ2-6
CASSPDGGSGANVLTF
TGTGCCAGCAGCCCCGACGGAGGGTCTGGGGCCAACGTCCTGACTTTC